This is a list of T cell receptor beta chains from one sample in a study of blood T cell repertoires in COVID-19. Sequencing was performed with immunoSEQ multiplex PCR; in TCRdb, only in-frame clones are kept and a portion is missing. In the table there are about 80,000 clones, 78% of which are singletons. Sequences were obtained from peripheral blood. The source of these receptors is a man in his 60s with COVID-19, enrolled during active disease. Both conserved end residues are part of each CDR3. D genes are given only for firm matches. Expanded clones get a size class; other rows say once, few or many, or leave the size out.

V	D	size	J	CDR3	DNA
TRBV19	.	.	TRBJ2-5	CASSIAGDGETQYF	TGTGCCAGTAGTATAGCGGGGGATGGTGAGACCCAGTACTTC
TRBV7-2	TRBD1	.	TRBJ1-6	CASSFRTGTRNSPLHF	TGTGCCAGCAGCTTCCGGACAGGGACGAGGAATTCACCCCTCCACTTT
TRBV25-1	TRBD1	.	TRBJ2-3	CASSSGTGSSTDTQYF	TGTGCCAGCAGTTCGGGGACAGGGTCTAGCACAGATACGCAGTATTTT
TRBV11-3	TRBD1	.	TRBJ2-7	CASSLRDRQSYEQYF	TGTGCCAGCAGCCTCCGGGACAGACAATCCTACGAGCAGTACTTC
TRBV7-8	TRBD2	.	TRBJ2-3	CASSLVASGAGDTQYF	TGTGCCAGCAGCTTAGTCGCTAGCGGGGCGGGCGATACGCAGTATTTT
TRBV7-3	.	.	TRBJ1-1	CASSFPPWTDHSSLTEAFF	TGTGCCAGCAGCTTTCCCCCTTGGACAGATCACTCCTCTCTTACTGAAGCTTTCTTT
TRBV19	TRBD1	.	TRBJ2-1	CASSHAGTGYNEQFF	TGTGCCAGTAGCCACGCCGGGACAGGTTACAATGAGCAGTTCTTC
TRBV5-6	TRBD1	.	TRBJ1-5	CASSQKDRETQPQHF	TGTGCCAGCAGCCAAAAAGACAGGGAAACTCAGCCCCAGCATTTT
TRBV24-1	.	.	TRBJ1-6	CATSDRGYNSPLHF	TGTGCCACCAGTGATCGGGGTTATAATTCACCCCTCCACTTT
TRBV19	.	.	TRBJ2-7	CASSARDTPGEQYF	TGTGCCAGTAGTGCCCGGGACACACCCGGCGAGCAGTACTTC
TRBV14	.	.	TRBJ2-7	CASSQATRSEQYF	TGTGCCAGCAGCCAAGCGACTAGATCCGAGCAGTACTTC
TRBV9	.	.	TRBJ1-2	CASSVAWRGMDGYTF	TGTGCCAGCAGCGTAGCTTGGCGGGGGATGGATGGCTACACCTTC
TRBV9	TRBD1	few	TRBJ2-2	CASQGAFTGELFF	TGTGCCAGCCAGGGGGCTTTTACCGGGGAGCTGTTTTTT
TRBV9	.	.	TRBJ2-1	CASTIRESSEQFF	TGTGCCAGCACCATTCGGGAAAGTAGTGAGCAGTTCTTC
TRBV3-1/TRBV3-2	.	.	TRBJ1-1	CASSQAGVNTEAFF	TGTGCCAGCAGCCAAGCGGGGGTTAACACTGAAGCTTTCTTT
TRBV19	TRBD1	.	TRBJ2-7	CASSRTGDNEQYF	TGTGCCAGTAGTAGGACAGGGGATAACGAGCAGTACTTC
TRBV2	TRBD1	.	TRBJ1-5	CASSGDHRGSEPQHF	TGTGCCAGCAGTGGGGATCACAGGGGCTCGGAGCCCCAGCATTTT
TRBV27	.	.	TRBJ1-5	CASSLWRGNQPQHF	TGTGCCAGCAGTTTATGGAGGGGAAATCAGCCCCAGCATTTT
TRBV9	TRBD2	.	TRBJ2-5	CASSGTGLAGALYQETQYF	TGTGCCAGCAGCGGAACCGGACTAGCGGGGGCCCTTTACCAAGAGACCCAGTACTTC
TRBV7-2	TRBD2	.	TRBJ2-3	CASSFAGGFSDTQYF	TGTGCCAGCAGCTTTGCGGGGGGGTTCTCAGATACGCAGTATTTT
TRBV6-5	.	.	TRBJ1-5	CASSYSPGSNQPQHF	TGTGCCAGCAGTTATTCCCCGGGTAGCAATCAGCCCCAGCATTTT
TRBV2	.	.	TRBJ1-2	CASAARGIDYGYTF	TGTGCCAGCGCCGCAAGGGGCATAGACTATGGCTACACCTTC
TRBV6-5	.	.	TRBJ1-4	CASSYWSDSELFF	TGTGCCAGCAGTTACTGGTCTGACAGCGAGCTGTTTTTT
TRBV19	TRBD1	.	TRBJ2-2	CASSWTGGSTGELFF	TGTGCCAGTAGTTGGACAGGGGGTAGCACCGGGGAGCTGTTTTTT
TRBV2	TRBD2	.	TRBJ2-7	CASTGVSGGEQYF	TGTGCCAGCACCGGTGTTAGCGGGGGCGAGCAGTACTTC
TRBV7-3	.	.	TRBJ2-3	CASSARGTDTQYF	TGTGCCAGCAGCGCTCGGGGTACAGATACGCAGTATTTT
TRBV5-5	TRBD1	.	TRBJ1-1	CASSFLVGQAISLTEAFF	TGTGCCAGCAGCTTCTTGGTGGGACAGGCCATTTCCTTAACTGAAGCTTTCTTT
TRBV3-1/TRBV3-2	.	.	TRBJ1-1	CASSHREVNTEAFF	TGTGCCAGCAGCCACAGGGAAGTGAACACTGAAGCTTTCTTT
TRBV2	.	.	TRBJ2-6	CASTRKSGANVLTF	TGTGCCAGCACCAGAAAGTCCGGGGCCAACGTCCTGACTTTC
TRBV7-9	TRBD1	.	TRBJ1-1	CASSSSGTGGLAEAFF	TGTGCCAGCAGCTCCTCCGGGACAGGGGGTTTGGCTGAAGCTTTCTTT
TRBV13	TRBD2	.	TRBJ2-7	CASSLGLAGPEQYF	TGTGCCAGCAGCCTCGGACTAGCGGGGCCCGAGCAGTACTTC